A selection of T cell receptor beta chains follows, all from one sample in a study of neoadjuvant anti-PD-1 for oral cavity cancer. The data were produced by immunoSEQ multiplex PCR, yet TCRdb's version contains in-frame clones alone and is incomplete. Here the sample spans about 61,000 clones, 70% to 85% being singletons. Sequences were derived from PBMCs, sampled before nivolumab (anti-PD-1) treatment. The receptors come from a person aged 40 to 85 with oral cavity squamous cell carcinoma. The CDR3 runs from the conserved cysteine through the conserved F or W. The D gene is left open where the match is weak. Clone size is not always given. Where it is, it says once, few, many or a class for expanded clones.

V	J	D	size	CDR3	DNA
TRBV6-1	TRBJ1-1	.	.	CASSGAVQTEAFF	TGTGCCAGCAGTGGGGCCGTCCAGACTGAAGCTTTCTTT
TRBV19	TRBJ1-3	.	.	CAPPWASGNTIYF	TGTGCCCCTCCTTGGGCCTCTGGAAACACCATATATTTT
TRBV7-2	TRBJ1-6	TRBD1	.	CASSLEGARNSPLHF	TGTGCCAGCAGCTTAGAGGGGGCGCGGAATTCACCCCTCCACTTT
TRBV11-2	TRBJ1-2	.	.	CASSSRLMRQDYYTF	TGTGCCAGCAGCTCCCGTCTGATGCGTCAGGACTACTACACCTTC
TRBV25-1	TRBJ2-2	.	once	CASALSRNTGELFF	TGTGCCAGCGCATTAAGCAGGAACACCGGGGAGCTGTTTTTT
TRBV6-1	TRBJ2-7	.	once	CASSVRQYEQYF	TGTGCCAGCAGTGTTCGACAGTACGAGCAGTACTTC
TRBV11-2	TRBJ1-1	TRBD1	.	CASSLTGDTEAFF	TGTGCCAGCAGCTTAACAGGGGACACTGAAGCTTTCTTT
TRBV7-6	TRBJ2-1	TRBD2	once	CASSALAGGGNEQFF	TGTGCCAGCAGCGCTCTAGCGGGGGGGGGCAATGAGCAGTTCTTC
TRBV18	TRBJ2-7	.	.	CASSPPGPGTYEQYF	TGTGCCAGCTCACCACCAGGGCCGGGTACCTACGAGCAGTACTTC
TRBV7-9	TRBJ1-1	.	.	CASSFMGQNTEAFF	TGTGCCAGCAGCTTCATGGGCCAGAACACTGAAGCTTTCTTT
TRBV2	TRBJ2-3	TRBD2	.	CASSVGGANTDTQYF	TGTGCCAGCAGTGTGGGAGGGGCTAACACAGATACGCAGTATTTT
TRBV5-1	TRBJ1-3	.	.	CASSLRSTAGNTIYF	TGCGCCAGCAGCTTGAGAAGTACGGCTGGAAACACCATATATTTT
TRBV5-8	TRBJ1-5	TRBD1	.	CASSLGDRDEQPQHF	TGTGCCAGCAGCTTGGGTGACAGGGATGAGCAGCCCCAGCATTTT
TRBV4-1	TRBJ1-3	.	medium-sized	CASSQDPRGHSGNTIYF	TGCGCCAGCAGCCAAGACCCCCGCGGACACTCTGGAAACACCATATATTTT
TRBV10-1	TRBJ2-1	.	few	CASSVRRDNEQFF	TGCGCCAGCAGTGTCCGCAGGGACAATGAGCAGTTCTTC
TRBV11-2	TRBJ1-1	.	.	CASSSLQGAVNTEAFF	TGTGCCAGCAGCTCCCTTCAGGGTGCAGTGAACACTGAAGCTTTCTTT
TRBV18	TRBJ2-1	TRBD2	.	CASSPPGRGPSNNEQFF	TGTGCCAGCTCACCACCGGGGAGGGGTCCCTCTAACAATGAGCAGTTCTTC
TRBV19	TRBJ2-2	TRBD1	.	CAIAGTGATGELFF	TGTGCCATCGCCGGGACAGGGGCTACCGGGGAGCTGTTTTTT
TRBV5-1	TRBJ2-7	.	.	CASRSQVYEQYF	TGCGCCAGCAGATCCCAGGTCTACGAGCAGTACTTC
TRBV9	TRBJ1-6	.	few	CASSVDASDSPLHF	TGTGCCAGCAGCGTAGATGCTTCAGATTCACCCCTCCACTTT
TRBV5-1	TRBJ2-1	.	.	CASSRTGLGYYNEQFF	TGCGCCAGCAGCAGAACAGGGTTGGGGTACTACAATGAGCAGTTCTTC
TRBV5-6	TRBJ2-3	TRBD2	.	CASSPGGLAGGTDTQYF	TGTGCCAGCAGCCCCGGGGGACTAGCGGGGGGCACAGATACGCAGTATTTT
TRBV29-1	TRBJ1-2	.	few	CSVELGPTGVGGYTF	TGCAGCGTTGAACTCGGGCCTACTGGCGTGGGTGGCTACACCTTC
TRBV19	TRBJ2-3	.	.	CASNGGITDTQYF	TGTGCCAGTAATGGGGGGATAACAGATACGCAGTATTTT
TRBV14	TRBJ2-7	.	medium-sized	CASSQGGARTNEQYF	TGTGCCAGCAGCCAGGGGGGCGCCAGGACGAACGAGCAGTACTTC
TRBV12-5	TRBJ2-5	.	.	CASGPPKGGVGGTQYF	TGTGCTAGTGGTCCCCCGAAGGGGGGTGTAGGGGGGACCCAGTACTTC
TRBV12-5	TRBJ2-1	.	.	CASGGGLASNEQFF	TGTGCTAGTGGCGGGGGTCTAGCCTCCAATGAGCAGTTCTTC
TRBV19	TRBJ1-1	.	.	CASSLGRLGTEAFF	TGTGCCAGTAGTCTGGGGAGGTTAGGCACTGAAGCTTTCTTT
TRBV6-5	TRBJ1-2	.	.	CASSYLGESGYTF	TGTGCCAGCAGTTACCTGGGAGAGAGCGGCTACACCTTC
TRBV28	TRBJ2-3	TRBD2	.	CASLTASGQDTQYF	TGTGCCAGCCTTACAGCTAGCGGGCAAGATACGCAGTATTTT
TRBV7-9	TRBJ2-7	.	few	CASSLGGNRYEQYF	TGTGCCAGCAGCTTAGGGGGGAACCGCTACGAGCAGTACTTC
TRBV5-4	TRBJ2-2	.	.	CASSPSFEGELFF	TGTGCCAGCAGCCCAAGTTTCGAGGGGGAGCTGTTTTTT
TRBV11-2	TRBJ2-7	.	.	CASSLVLGKTNYEQYF	TGTGCCAGCAGCTTAGTCCTGGGCAAAACGAACTACGAGCAGTACTTC
TRBV10-2	TRBJ2-5	.	.	CASTEDSQETQYF	TGCGCCAGCACCGAGGACAGCCAAGAGACCCAGTACTTC